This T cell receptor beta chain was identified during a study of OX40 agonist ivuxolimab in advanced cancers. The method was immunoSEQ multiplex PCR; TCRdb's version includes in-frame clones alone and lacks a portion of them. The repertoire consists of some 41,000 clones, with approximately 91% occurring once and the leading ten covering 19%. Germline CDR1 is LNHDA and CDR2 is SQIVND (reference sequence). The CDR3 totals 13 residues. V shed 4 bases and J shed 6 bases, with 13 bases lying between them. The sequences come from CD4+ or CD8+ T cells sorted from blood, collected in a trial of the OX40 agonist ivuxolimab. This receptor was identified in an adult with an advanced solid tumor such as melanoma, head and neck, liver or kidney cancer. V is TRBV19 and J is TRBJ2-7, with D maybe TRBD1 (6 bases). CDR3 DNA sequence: TGTGCCAGTAGTACCGGCAGGGGCCTCGAGCAGTACTTC. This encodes CASSTGRGLEQYF.